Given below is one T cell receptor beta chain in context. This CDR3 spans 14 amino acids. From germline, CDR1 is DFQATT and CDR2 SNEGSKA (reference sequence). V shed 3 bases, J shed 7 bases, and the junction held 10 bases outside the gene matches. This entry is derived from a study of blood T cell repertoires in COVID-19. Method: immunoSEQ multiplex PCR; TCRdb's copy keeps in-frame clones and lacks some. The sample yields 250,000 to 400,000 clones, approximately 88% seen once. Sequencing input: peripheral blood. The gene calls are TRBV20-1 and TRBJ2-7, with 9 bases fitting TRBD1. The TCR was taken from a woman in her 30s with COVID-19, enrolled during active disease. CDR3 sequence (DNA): TGCAGTGCTAGTAAAGGGGGGACAGGGAAAGAGCAGTACTTC. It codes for CSASKGGTGKEQYF.